Shown below are 8 T cell receptor beta chains from a single sample sequenced in a study of vaccination effects on CD4 cells after COVID-19. Their target antigens are unknown. Pools of viral peptides were used by the ViraFEST assay to expand antigen-specific CD4+ T cells ahead of sequencing. Having been cultured for about ten days, the cells underwent CD4+ T cell isolation. Participants were given two doses of BNT162b2 or mRNA-1273 vaccine. Assay used: immunoSEQ multiplex PCR; TCRdb lists only in-frame clones, some missing. The repertoire holds approximately 30,000 clones, with under 90% as singletons. The source material was CD4+ T cells from PBMCs cultured with HCoV-NL63 spike peptides, sampled after COVID-19 vaccination. The source is a human donor who received a COVID-19 vaccine. Some clones in this sample may be carry-over from other donors' samples.

The J gene is TRBJ2-6, the V gene TRBV29-1, with D unresolved. In germline, CDR1 is SQVTM, CDR2 ANQGSEA. The CDR3 is 13 residues long. The V and J ends lost 3 bases and 0 bases respectively, with 3 bases between them. CDR3 in amino acids: CSVDVSGANVLTF. The CDR3 DNA follows: TGCAGCGTTGATGTCTCTGGGGCCAACGTCCTGACTTTC.

The rearrangement uses TRBV6-5 and TRBJ1-4, with TRBD1 as a possible D gene (5 bases). The CDR3 totals 15 residues. Trimming shortened V by 5 bases and J by 0 bases, and 10 bases separated the two germline ends. Germline V gene sequence: CDR1 MNHEY, CDR2 SVGAGI. The chain's CDR3 is CASSHQGATNEKLFF. The CDR3 DNA reads TGTGCCAGCAGTCACCAGGGCGCAACTAATGAAAAACTGTTTTTT.

The chain is built from TRBV3-1 (or the pseudogene TRBV3-2) and TRBJ2-5; 8 bases map to TRBD2. Per germline, CDR1 LGHDT and CDR2 YNNKEL (reference sequence). The ends lost 3 bases at V and 1 base at J; junction bases unmatched: 7. The CDR3 has 16 residues. CDR3 in amino acids: CASSHLITSGQETQYF. The CDR3 nucleotides are TGTGCCAGCAGCCACCTCATAACTAGCGGCCAAGAGACCCAGTACTTC.

This rearrangement joins TRBV7-2 to TRBJ2-5; possibly TRBD2 for D (7 bases). From germline, CDR1 is SGHTA and CDR2 FQGNSA. The CDR3 is made up of 15 amino acids. V lost 1 base and J 3 bases, leaving 12 bases between the germline ends. The CDR3 DNA is TGTGCCAGCAGCTTAGTGTGGGGGGGCAAAGAGACCCAGTACTTC. It translates to CASSLVWGGKETQYF.

The chain combines TRBV7-3 with TRBJ1-1; tentative D call: TRBD1 (6 bases). Germline loops: CDR1 SGHTA, CDR2 FQGTGA. This CDR3 contains 15 residues. Trimming took 0 bases from V and 1 from J, leaving 9 bases between them. In nucleotides, the CDR3 is TGTGCCAGCAGCTTAACGGGAGGGGGGAACACTGAAGCTTTCTTT. It translates to CASSLTGGGNTEAFF.

J is TRBJ2-3 and V is TRBV30; D gene uncertain. Between the trimmed V and J ends, which lost 8 bases and 3 bases, there was a span of 6 bases. The CDR3 runs 10 residues. CDR1 is GTSNPN, CDR2 SVGIG, per germline (reference sequence). In nucleotides, the CDR3 is TGTGCCGGGTTAACAGATACGCAGTATTTT. It translates to CAGLTDTQYF.

This clone was observed a few times. CDR3: CASSLLSQGLAGTYTDTQYF. CDR3 DNA: TGCGCCAGCAGCTTACTCAGCCAAGGTCTAGCGGGGACATACACAGATACGCAGTATTTT. The chain joins TRBV5-1 to TRBJ2-3; the match to TRBD2 covers 9 bases. CDR1 is SGHRS, CDR2 YFSETQ, per germline. This CDR3 contains 20 residues. V shed 2 bases, J shed 2 bases, and the junction held 18 bases outside the gene matches. The complete variable domain, with remaining parts taken from reference TRBV5-1 and TRBJ2-3, reads KAGVTQTPRYLIKTRGQQVTLSCSPISGHRSVSWYQQTPGQGLQFLFEYFSETQRNKGNFPGRFSGRQFSNSRSEMNVSTLELGDSALYLCASSLLSQGLAGTYTDTQYFGPGTRLTVL.

The rearrangement joins TRBV2 to TRBJ2-5; D perhaps matches TRBD1 (7 bases). The germline V gene encodes CDR1 SNHLY and CDR2 FYNNEI. This CDR3 is 11 amino acids long. Trimming shortened V by 10 bases and J by 5 bases, and 11 bases separated the two germline ends. Here the CDR3 DNA reads TGTGCCACCAGGGGGGTCGAGACCCAGTACTTC. As protein: CATRGVETQYF.